The 23 T cell receptor beta chains below were found in one sample sequenced in a study of cytomegalovirus exposure and HLA in healthy donors. The study ran its PCR with 60 Vbeta and 13 Jbeta primers. The repertoire was sequenced with immunoSEQ multiplex PCR; TCRdb's copy has only in-frame clones and lacks some. The table includes about 220,000 clones, 82% detected once. Source material: PBMCs. Source of these receptors: a woman in her forties in good health and CMV-seropositive.

The V and J genes are TRBV30 and TRBJ1-3; 9 bases are shared with TRBD1. This CDR3 comprises 15 residues. The trim removed 3 bases at V and 0 bases at J, leaving 3 bases unmatched. The germline gives CDR1 GTSNPN, CDR2 SVGIG (reference sequence). As DNA, the CDR3 is TGTGCCTGGAGAAAGACAGGGGGCTCTGGAAACACCATATATTTT. It translates to CAWRKTGGSGNTIYF. The variable domain in full, with the rest retrieved from reference TRBV30 and TRBJ1-3, is SQTIHQWPATLVQPVGSPLSLECTVEGTSNPNLYWYRQAAGRGLQLLFYSVGIGQISSEVPQNLSASRPQDRQFILSSKKLLLSDSGFYLCAWRKTGGSGNTIYFGEGSWLTVV.

The chain employs TRBV7-2 and TRBJ2-1; TRBD2 aligns across 8 bases. After removal of 2 bases from V and 3 bases from J, the junction contained 9 bases not matched to a gene. This CDR3 has 17 amino acids. The germline CDR1 and CDR2 sequences are SGHTA and FQGNSA. The CDR3 loop is CASSLRYSGGIYNEQFF. CDR3 nucleotide sequence: TGTGCCAGCAGCTTAAGGTACAGCGGGGGAATCTACAATGAGCAGTTCTTC.

This chain joins TRBV15 and TRBJ2-3; 7 bases are a match to TRBD1. The CDR3 contains 15 residues. With V trimmed by 5 bases and J by 1 base, 6 bases remained unmatched. Germline V gene lookup returns CDR1 LNHNV and CDR2 YYDKDF (reference sequence). CDR3 in amino acids: CATSQTRGRTDTQYF. The CDR3 nucleotides read TGTGCCACCAGCCAAACGAGGGGGCGCACAGATACGCAGTATTTT.

The CDR3 bases are TGTGCCAGTAGTCCGAGGACACTTGGGGATTACGAGCAGTACTTC. This encodes CASSPRTLGDYEQYF. This rearrangement joins TRBV19 to TRBJ2-7; a possible D gene is TRBD1 (5 bases). The CDR3 is 15 residues long. V was cut by 5 bases and J by 4 bases, with 18 bases left in between. In germline, CDR1 is LNHDA, CDR2 SQIVND (reference sequence).

V and J are TRBV25-1 and TRBJ1-2; the D is unclear. The germline V gene has CDR1 MGHDK and CDR2 SYGVNS. The CDR3 loop spans 12 amino acids. Trimming removed 1 base from V and 4 bases from J, with 4 bases in between. CDR3 in amino acids: CASSEFGYGYTF. As DNA, the CDR3 is TGTGCCAGCAGTGAATTCGGCTATGGCTACACCTTC.

The genes are TRBV11-2 and TRBJ1-4; D ambiguous. The CDR3 contains 15 residues. Germline CDR1 and CDR2: SGHAT and FQNNGV. V lost 1 base and J 2 bases, leaving 8 bases between the germline ends. Here the CDR3 reads CASSLGGLTNEKLFF. DNA for the CDR3: TGTGCCAGCAGCTTAGGTGGGCTGACTAATGAAAAACTGTTTTTT.

The chain links TRBV5-4 to TRBJ2-1, with D perhaps TRBD1 (6 bases). Germline CDR1 is SGHNT and CDR2 is YYREEE (reference sequence). This CDR3 comprises 15 residues. Trimming shortened V by 4 bases and J by 5 bases, and 16 bases separated the two germline ends. CDR3 nucleotides: TGTGCCAGCAGCCAACCTCACAGGGACAACAATGAGCAGTTCTTC. Residues: CASSQPHRDNNEQFF.

This chain connects TRBV9 to TRBJ1-1; possible D gene TRBD1, 5 bases. The germline V gene encodes CDR1 SGDLS and CDR2 YYNGEE. The CDR3 contains 14 residues. V was trimmed by 6 bases and J by 0 bases, leaving 12 bases between them. For the CDR3, the DNA is TGTGCCAGCAACACAGACAGCATGAACACTGAAGCTTTCTTT. Its translation is CASNTDSMNTEAFF. The full variable domain, with the rest looked up from reference TRBV9 and TRBJ1-1, is DSGVTQTPKHLITATGQRVTLRCSPRSGDLSVYWYQQSLDQGLQFLIQYYNGEERAKGNILERFSAQQFPDLHSELNLSSLELGDSALYFCASNTDSMNTEAFFGQGTRLTVV.

The table lists this clone with a count of one. The chain couples TRBV9 to TRBJ1-1, with D perhaps TRBD1 (6 bases). V was shortened by 5 bases and J by 5 bases, with 16 bases between the two germline ends. The CDR3 is 14 residues long. Germline lookup yields CDR1 SGDLS and CDR2 YYNGEE. The CDR3 loop reads CASSESQGKTEAFF. The CDR3 DNA reads TGTGCCAGCAGTGAAAGTCAGGGGAAGACTGAAGCTTTCTTT.

The J gene is TRBJ2-7, the V gene TRBV30, with D possibly being TRBD1 (5 bases). Trimming left V 0 bases short and J 0 bases short, with 15 bases between. Germline V gene data show CDR1 as GTSNPN and CDR2 as SVGIG (reference sequence). The CDR3 runs to 16 residues. The DNA of the CDR3 is TGTGCCTGGAGTGTAAGGTCGACAGTTCGCTCCTACGAGCAGTACTTC. Amino acids: CAWSVRSTVRSYEQYF.

The rearrangement joins TRBV28 to TRBJ1-4; 9 bases line up with TRBD1. Trimming took 7 bases from V and 8 from J; bases not matched to a gene: 2. CDR1 is MDHEN and CDR2 is SYDVKM in the germline V gene. The CDR3 totals 12 residues. DNA for the CDR3: TGTGCCAGCAACAGGGGGCGCGAAAAACTGTTTTTT. Translation: CASNRGREKLFF. The full variable domain, its missing parts supplied by reference TRBV28 and TRBJ1-4, is DVKVTQSSRYLVKRTGEKVFLECVQDMDHENMFWYRQDPGLGLRLIYFSYDVKMKEKGDIPEGYSVSREKKERFSLILESASTNQTSMYLCASNRGREKLFFGSGTQLSVL.

The gene calls are TRBV29-1 and TRBJ2-1; 7 bases are a match to TRBD1. This CDR3 has 15 amino acids. The J segment lost 7 bases and the V segment lost 7 bases, leaving 16 bases of the junction unmatched. Germline CDR1 and CDR2: SQVTM and ANQGSEA. CDR3 sequence reads: CSAPRTGRLGNEQFF. The CDR3 coding sequence is TGCAGCGCCCCTCGGACAGGTAGGCTGGGGAATGAGCAGTTCTTC.

The rearrangement links TRBV7-8 to TRBJ2-6; 11 bases fit TRBD1. Germline V gives CDR1 SGHVS, CDR2 FQNEAQ. The length of the CDR3 is 20 residues. The trim removed 3 bases at V and 0 bases at J, leaving 10 bases unmatched. The chain's CDR3 is CASSFNPGTGGLSGANVLTF. CDR3 nucleotides: TGTGCCAGCAGCTTCAATCCCGGGACAGGGGGTCTCTCTGGGGCCAACGTCCTGACTTTC.

For this clone: Its ends do not fully match the called genes, so a read error is possible. This rearrangement joins TRBV5-4 to TRBJ1-6, with a possible D match to TRBD1 (5 bases). This CDR3 spans 15 amino acids. Germline V CDR1 and CDR2: SGHNT, YYREEE (reference sequence). The CDR3 bases are TGTGCCAGCAGCCCCGGGGCGGGGTTTGGTTCACTCCTCCACTTT. Its translation: CASSPGAGFGSLLHF.

CDR3 protein: CASSSDRGDIQYF. CDR3 in DNA: TGTGCCAGCAGCTCGGACAGGGGTGACATTCAGTACTTC. V gene TRBV7-2 combines with J gene TRBJ2-4, with 9 bases lining up with TRBD1. Per the germline V gene, CDR1 is SGHTA and CDR2 is FQGNSA. The V gene end was trimmed by 4 bases and the J gene end by 8 bases; junction bases not matched to a gene: 3. The CDR3 runs 13 residues. Variable domain in full (rest from reference TRBV7-2 and TRBJ2-4): GAGVSQSPSNKVTEKGKDVELRCDPISGHTALYWYRQSLGQGLEFLIYFQGNSAPDKSGLPSDRFSAERTGGSVSTLTIQRTQQEDSAVYLCASSSDRGDIQYFGAGTRLSVL.

The rearrangement links TRBV5-4 to TRBJ2-4, with TRBD2 matching over 12 bases. CDR3 size: 15 residues. Unmatched junction bases numbered 8, after V lost 4 bases and J lost 9 bases. Germline V gives CDR1 SGHNT, CDR2 YYREEE (reference sequence). CDR3 in DNA: TGTGCCAGCAGCCAGACTAGCGGGAGTTCGAGCATTCAGTACTTC. It translates to CASSQTSGSSSIQYF.

The chain combines TRBV4-2 with TRBJ2-5; 10 nucleotides align to TRBD1. The J call may be wrong; the DNA end is better matched by TRBJ2-7. Germline V gene lookup returns CDR1 LGHNA and CDR2 YNFKEQ. CDR3 size: 15 residues. The CDR3 loop is CASSQMDRGLYEQYF. CDR3 nucleotides: TGTGCCAGCAGCCAAATGGACAGGGGGTTGTACGAGCAGTACTTC.

J is TRBJ2-1 and V is TRBV7-9; D not certain. This CDR3 region has 15 residues. Trimming shortened V by 4 bases and J by 5 bases, and 15 bases separated the two germline ends. CDR1 and CDR2 (germline): SEHNR, FQNEAQ (reference sequence). The DNA for the CDR3 is TGTGCCAGCAGCTCCGCCCGGCGGTGGGACAATGAGCAGTTCTTC. This encodes CASSSARRWDNEQFF.

The chain couples TRBV21-1 to TRBJ2-3; the DNA was not used to check the table's D call, TRBD2. TRBV21-1 is flagged as a pseudogene. The CDR3 spans 15 residues. Here the CDR3 reads CASSRPGASTDTQYF. For the CDR3, the DNA is TGTGCCAGCAGCAGACCGGGAGCTAGCACAGATACGCAGTATTTT.

CDR3 loop: CASTQTASGGAGELFF. CDR3 nucleotides: TGTGCCAGCACCCAAACGGCTAGCGGGGGGGCTGGGGAGCTGTTTTTT. The gene calls are TRBV7-2 and TRBJ2-2; 12 nucleotides line up with TRBD2. The V gene end was trimmed by 7 bases and the J gene end by 8 bases; junction bases not matched to a gene: 11. CDR3 length: 16 amino acids. Germline loops: CDR1 SGHTA, CDR2 FQGNSA. The full variable domain, its missing parts supplied by reference TRBV7-2 and TRBJ2-2, is GAGVSQSPSNKVTEKGKDVELRCDPISGHTALYWYRQSLGQGLEFLIYFQGNSAPDKSGLPSDRFSAERTGGSVSTLTIQRTQQEDSAVYLCASTQTASGGAGELFFGEGSRLTVL.

This clone was seen once. The chain joins TRBV19 to TRBJ2-7, with D unclear. Trimming shortened V by 5 bases and J by 2 bases, and 13 bases separated the two germline ends. The length of the CDR3 is 14 residues. Germline V gene sequence: CDR1 LNHDA, CDR2 SQIVND (reference sequence). The CDR3 protein is CASSPSQVAYEQYF. In nucleotides, the CDR3 is TGTGCCAGTAGTCCCAGCCAGGTGGCCTACGAGCAGTACTTC. Full variable domain (remainder filled in from reference TRBV19 and TRBJ2-7): DGGITQSPKYLFRKEGQNVTLSCEQNLNHDAMYWYRQDPGQGLRLIYYSQIVNDFQKGDIAEGYSVSREKKESFPLTVTSAQKNPTAFYLCASSPSQVAYEQYFGPGTRLTVT.

This rearrangement joins TRBV7-2 to TRBJ2-5; 11 bases fit TRBD2. The DNA end is a closer match to TRBJ2-7, so the J assignment may be wrong. The CDR3 runs to 16 residues. Per germline, CDR1 SGHTA and CDR2 FQGNSA. The CDR3 DNA is TGTGCCAGCAGCTTAGCGCTAGCGGGAGGTCCCTACGAGCAGTACTTC. Translated: CASSLALAGGPYEQYF.

The rearrangement links TRBV10-3 to TRBJ1-1; D remains unclear. The CDR3 is 13 amino acids. V was clipped by 11 bases and J by 0 bases, with 13 bases between them. From germline, CDR1 is ENHRY and CDR2 SYGVKD. CDR3 sequence (DNA): TGTGCCTCAGAAGTAACTATGAACACTGAAGCTTTCTTT. As protein: CASEVTMNTEAFF.